Listed below are T cell receptor beta chains from one sample, sequenced in a study of blood T cell repertoires in COVID-19. Using immunoSEQ multiplex PCR, the repertoire was profiled, and TCRdb retains in-frame clones only, with some absent. The sample yields 200,000 to 300,000 clones, around 88% seen once. The sequenced sample consisted of PBMCs or T cells enriched from blood (not recorded which). Receptors originate from a middle-aged man who had recovered from COVID-19. CDR3s include the opening cysteine and the closing phenylalanine or tryptophan. D genes are given only for firm matches. Clone size is not always given. Where it is, it says once, few, many or a class for expanded clones.

d_gene: TRBD2
v_gene: TRBV4-2
j_gene: TRBJ2-1
abundance: once
CDR3aa: CASSQGTGGWDEQFF
CDR3nt: TGTGCCAGCAGCCAAGGGACGGGAGGGTGGGATGAGCAGTTCTTC

d_gene: TRBD1
v_gene: TRBV28
j_gene: TRBJ2-2
abundance: .
CDR3aa: CASSDGLGQGVTGELFF
CDR3nt: TGTGCCAGCAGTGATGGCCTGGGACAGGGAGTCACCGGGGAGCTGTTTTTT

d_gene: TRBD2
v_gene: TRBV19
j_gene: TRBJ2-7
abundance: .
CDR3aa: CASSSSWLAGENYEQYF
CDR3nt: TGTGCCAGTAGTTCTTCCTGGCTAGCGGGAGAGAACTACGAGCAGTACTTC

d_gene: TRBD1
v_gene: TRBV3-1/TRBV3-2
j_gene: TRBJ2-2
abundance: .
CDR3aa: CASSQELRQGAPGELFF
CDR3nt: TGTGCCAGCAGCCAAGAATTGAGACAGGGGGCCCCCGGGGAGCTGTTTTTT

d_gene: .
v_gene: TRBV19
j_gene: TRBJ1-5
abundance: .
CDR3aa: CASSIETGNQPQHF
CDR3nt: TGTGCCAGTAGTATAGAGACAGGCAATCAGCCCCAGCATTTT

d_gene: .
v_gene: TRBV7-8
j_gene: TRBJ2-7
abundance: .
CDR3aa: CASSNPQGTHEQYF
CDR3nt: TGTGCCAGCAGCAACCCTCAGGGAACCCACGAGCAGTACTTC

d_gene: .
v_gene: TRBV18
j_gene: TRBJ1-4
abundance: .
CDR3aa: CASSPASATNEKLFF
CDR3nt: TGTGCCAGCTCACCGGCCAGCGCAACTAATGAAAAACTGTTTTTT

d_gene: .
v_gene: TRBV28
j_gene: TRBJ2-1
abundance: .
CDR3aa: CASSRSGSSYNEQFF
CDR3nt: TGTGCCAGCAGTCGGAGTGGGAGCTCCTACAATGAGCAGTTCTTC

d_gene: .
v_gene: TRBV3-1/TRBV3-2
j_gene: TRBJ1-2
abundance: .
CDR3aa: CASSQEGGGVGYGYTF
CDR3nt: TGTGCCAGCAGCCAAGAAGGTGGGGGGGTTGGCTATGGCTACACCTTC

d_gene: TRBD1
v_gene: TRBV19
j_gene: TRBJ2-7
abundance: .
CDR3aa: CASSIGQGRIYEQYF
CDR3nt: TGTGCCAGTAGTATAGGACAGGGTAGGATCTACGAGCAGTACTTC

d_gene: .
v_gene: TRBV19
j_gene: TRBJ1-2
abundance: .
CDR3aa: CASSTVPDSAAGYTF
CDR3nt: TGTGCCAGTAGTACCGTTCCCGACAGCGCAGCTGGCTACACCTTC

d_gene: TRBD1
v_gene: TRBV19
j_gene: TRBJ1-1
abundance: .
CDR3aa: CASSMGGTGETEAFF
CDR3nt: TGTGCCAGTAGTATGGGGGGGACAGGGGAGACTGAAGCTTTCTTT

d_gene: .
v_gene: TRBV12-3/TRBV12-4
j_gene: TRBJ1-1
abundance: few
CDR3aa: CASSARHVQKAFF
CDR3nt: TGTGCCAGCAGTGCGAGGCACGTGCAAAAAGCTTTCTTT

d_gene: .
v_gene: TRBV5-1
j_gene: TRBJ2-5
abundance: .
CDR3aa: CASSPGQFWQYF
CDR3nt: TGCGCCAGCAGCCCCGGACAGTTTTGGCAGTACTTC

d_gene: .
v_gene: TRBV18
j_gene: TRBJ1-4
abundance: .
CDR3aa: CASLPQDSEKLFF
CDR3nt: TGTGCCAGCCTCCCCCAGGATTCGGAAAAACTGTTTTTT

d_gene: .
v_gene: TRBV28
j_gene: TRBJ1-2
abundance: .
CDR3aa: CASSLWGRYGYTF
CDR3nt: TGTGCCAGCAGTTTATGGGGGCGCTATGGCTACACCTTC

d_gene: .
v_gene: TRBV7-9
j_gene: TRBJ1-1
abundance: .
CDR3aa: CASSLQRKNTEAFF
CDR3nt: TGTGCCAGCAGCTTACAGAGGAAGAACACTGAAGCTTTCTTT

d_gene: TRBD1
v_gene: TRBV5-6
j_gene: TRBJ2-1
abundance: .
CDR3aa: CASSSGTGFEEQFF
CDR3nt: TGTGCCAGCAGTTCCGGGACAGGGTTTGAAGAGCAGTTCTTC

d_gene: TRBD1
v_gene: TRBV19
j_gene: TRBJ2-7
abundance: .
CDR3aa: CASSVTGGTYEQYF
CDR3nt: TGTGCCAGTAGTGTAACAGGGGGGACTTACGAGCAGTACTTC

d_gene: .
v_gene: TRBV7-9
j_gene: TRBJ1-2
abundance: .
CDR3aa: CASSLAGRTAYGYTF
CDR3nt: TGTGCCAGCAGCTTAGCGGGCCGGACAGCCTATGGCTACACCTTC

d_gene: .
v_gene: TRBV5-5
j_gene: TRBJ1-4
abundance: .
CDR3aa: CASSLVASTNEKLFF
CDR3nt: TGTGCCAGCAGCTTGGTCGCGTCAACTAATGAAAAACTGTTTTTT

d_gene: .
v_gene: TRBV5-1
j_gene: TRBJ2-3
abundance: .
CDR3aa: CASSLNVVGTDTQYF
CDR3nt: TGCGCCAGCAGCTTGAACGTAGTTGGTACAGATACGCAGTATTTT

d_gene: .
v_gene: TRBV19
j_gene: TRBJ2-7
abundance: .
CDR3aa: CASSNLEVISYEQYF
CDR3nt: TGTGCCAGTAGTAACCTAGAGGTGATCTCCTACGAGCAGTACTTC

d_gene: .
v_gene: TRBV5-1
j_gene: TRBJ2-5
abundance: .
CDR3aa: CASSAQGTQETQYF
CDR3nt: TGCGCCAGCAGCGCACAGGGAACTCAAGAGACCCAGTACTTC

d_gene: TRBD1
v_gene: TRBV5-4
j_gene: TRBJ1-2
abundance: .
CDR3aa: CASSLDPTGYGYTF
CDR3nt: TGTGCCAGCAGCTTGGACCCGACAGGGTATGGCTACACCTTC

d_gene: .
v_gene: TRBV11-2
j_gene: TRBJ2-3
abundance: .
CDR3aa: CASSSIQRADTQYF
CDR3nt: TGTGCCAGCAGTTCCATCCAACGGGCAGATACGCAGTATTTT

d_gene: TRBD1
v_gene: TRBV10-2
j_gene: TRBJ2-7
abundance: .
CDR3aa: CASQYGQGATYEQYF
CDR3nt: TGCGCCAGCCAATACGGACAGGGAGCAACCTACGAGCAGTACTTC

d_gene: .
v_gene: TRBV6-5
j_gene: TRBJ2-7
abundance: .
CDR3aa: CASSLRRGYEQYF
CDR3nt: TGTGCCAGCAGTTTACGTCGGGGCTACGAGCAGTACTTC

d_gene: .
v_gene: TRBV10-3
j_gene: TRBJ1-1
abundance: once
CDR3aa: CAISESRTRVGVEAFF
CDR3nt: TGTGCCATCAGTGAGTCACGCACCCGAGTCGGGGTTGAAGCTTTCTTT

d_gene: .
v_gene: TRBV19
j_gene: TRBJ1-5
abundance: .
CDR3aa: CAIARQINQPQHF
CDR3nt: TGTGCCATCGCGCGGCAGATCAATCAGCCCCAGCATTTT

d_gene: .
v_gene: TRBV7-9
j_gene: TRBJ2-7
abundance: .
CDR3aa: CASSPLLGSSETYEQYF
CDR3nt: TGTGCCAGCAGCCCCCTGTTAGGGAGTAGCGAAACCTACGAGCAGTACTTC

d_gene: TRBD1
v_gene: TRBV28
j_gene: TRBJ1-5
abundance: .
CDR3aa: CASSFGTGETNFNQPQHF
CDR3nt: TGTGCCAGCAGTTTCGGTACAGGGGAGACAAATTTTAATCAGCCCCAGCATTTT

d_gene: TRBD2
v_gene: TRBV7-9
j_gene: TRBJ2-7
abundance: .
CDR3aa: CASSLVASGPRAYEQYF
CDR3nt: TGTGCCAGCAGCTTAGTGGCTAGCGGGCCGAGAGCCTACGAGCAGTACTTC

d_gene: .
v_gene: TRBV7-2
j_gene: TRBJ2-1
abundance: .
CDR3aa: CASSLGGARKFF
CDR3nt: TGTGCCAGCAGCTTAGGTGGGGCGCGGAAGTTCTTC

d_gene: TRBD1
v_gene: TRBV9
j_gene: TRBJ2-2
abundance: once
CDR3aa: CASSVGQGAVGELFF
CDR3nt: TGTGCCAGCAGCGTCGGACAGGGGGCCGTCGGGGAGCTGTTTTTT

d_gene: .
v_gene: TRBV5-6
j_gene: TRBJ2-7
abundance: once
CDR3aa: CASSRQVGEQYF
CDR3nt: TGTGCCAGCAGCCGCCAGGTTGGGGAGCAGTACTTC

d_gene: .
v_gene: TRBV6-1
j_gene: TRBJ1-1
abundance: .
CDR3aa: CASSELSLERNTEAFF
CDR3nt: TGTGCCAGCAGTGAACTAAGTTTGGAGAGGAACACTGAAGCTTTCTTT

d_gene: TRBD2
v_gene: TRBV7-3
j_gene: TRBJ2-1
abundance: .
CDR3aa: CASSPAPAGGGNEQFF
CDR3nt: TGTGCCAGCAGCCCAGCGCCAGCGGGAGGTGGTAATGAGCAGTTCTTC

d_gene: .
v_gene: TRBV27
j_gene: TRBJ1-5
abundance: .
CDR3aa: CASSSSFGQPQHF
CDR3nt: TGTGCCAGCAGTTCCTCTTTCGGTCAGCCCCAGCATTTT

d_gene: .
v_gene: TRBV11-2
j_gene: TRBJ1-2
abundance: .
CDR3aa: CASSLESRFYGYTF
CDR3nt: TGTGCCAGCAGCTTAGAATCCAGATTCTATGGCTACACCTTC

d_gene: TRBD2
v_gene: TRBV3-1/TRBV3-2
j_gene: TRBJ2-5
abundance: .
CDR3aa: CASSHIAGAETQYF
CDR3nt: TGTGCCAGCAGCCACATAGCGGGGGCGGAGACCCAGTACTTC

d_gene: TRBD1
v_gene: TRBV4-3
j_gene: TRBJ2-2
abundance: .
CDR3aa: CASSQEDRGILGELFF
CDR3nt: TGCGCCAGCAGCCAAGAAGACAGGGGGATCCTGGGGGAGCTGTTTTTT